This TCR beta chain appears in the sequencing data of a study of blood T cell repertoires in COVID-19. In the study overall: Both acute and convalescent COVID-19 samples were obtained from the United States, Italy and Spain. From T cells, B-cell-depleted T cells, or PBMCs came the material, which was cDNA or gDNA.

This clone was observed a single time. Authors' processing steps: Amplification of reference gene primers provided the estimated nucleated cell counts. The table came from immunoSEQ multiplex PCR; TCRdb's copy has only in-frame clones and leaves some out. D and trimming were read from the DNA, whereas the V and J calls and clone size are those reported in that table. The sample carries over 250,000 clones, over 75% recorded once. This CDR3 has 15 amino acids. The germline V gene encodes CDR1 ENHRY and CDR2 SYGVKD. V was trimmed by 7 bases and J by 0 bases, leaving 13 bases between them. The sample was peripheral blood. This receptor was obtained from a woman in her 70s with acute or convalescent COVID-19. This sequence joins TRBV10-3 and TRBJ1-5; no clear D. CDR3 DNA: TGTGCCATCAAATCAGCGGATCTTAGCAATCAGCCCCAGCATTTT. Its translation: CAIKSADLSNQPQHF.